This paragraph covers one TCR beta chain sequence. Its antigen is still unknown. The data stem from a study of T cells in Graves' hyperthyroidism and ophthalmopathy. Overall study findings and caveats: Blood shared most expanded thyroid clonotypes above 0.001. Onset of ophthalmopathy came a median approximately 6.9 months after the model predicted it.

After removal of 6 bases from V and 7 bases from J, the junction contained 7 bases not matched to a gene. The germline V gene has CDR1 MDHEN and CDR2 SYDVKM. The CDR3 has 14 residues. Uncontrolled infection, other autoimmune disease, pregnancy or lactation excluded patients. An approximately 9.4 ml volume of fresh peripheral blood provided the PBMCs. The CDR3 regions of TCR beta were amplified from RNA transcripts. Primed by the HTBI set, a first-round RT-PCR was run on the TCR CDR3. TCRdb re-analysed the multiplex PCR reads in MiXCR, keeping a single row per CDR3 protein. Of about 680,000 distinct CDR3 sequences in the sample, over 35% were seen once.

The specimen was blood. The chain carries TRBV28 and TRBJ2-7; 12 positions agree with TRBD2. This TCR derives from a woman in her thirties or forties with Graves' hyperthyroidism. The CDR3 DNA is TGTGCCAGCAGGACTAGCGGGAGTATTCGAGAGCAGTACTTC. Amino acids: CASRTSGSIREQYF.